This TCR beta chain originates from a study of cytomegalovirus exposure and HLA in healthy donors. CDR3 length: 15 residues. Germline lookup yields CDR1 SGDLS and CDR2 YYNGEE. Trimming cost V 4 bases and J 5 bases, with 15 bases left between them. Primers included in the PCR were 60 Vbeta and 13 Jbeta primers. Using immunoSEQ multiplex PCR, the repertoire was profiled, and TCRdb retains in-frame clones only, with some absent. The table includes 150,000 to 170,000 clones, around 74% detected once. Specimen: PBMCs. This TCR was sampled from a young man in good health and CMV-seronegative. This chain connects TRBV9 to TRBJ1-4; D is uncertain. CDR3 DNA sequence: TGTGCCAGCAGCCCTTACCGTGGAGAGAATGAAAAACTGTTTTTT. It specifies CASSPYRGENEKLFF.